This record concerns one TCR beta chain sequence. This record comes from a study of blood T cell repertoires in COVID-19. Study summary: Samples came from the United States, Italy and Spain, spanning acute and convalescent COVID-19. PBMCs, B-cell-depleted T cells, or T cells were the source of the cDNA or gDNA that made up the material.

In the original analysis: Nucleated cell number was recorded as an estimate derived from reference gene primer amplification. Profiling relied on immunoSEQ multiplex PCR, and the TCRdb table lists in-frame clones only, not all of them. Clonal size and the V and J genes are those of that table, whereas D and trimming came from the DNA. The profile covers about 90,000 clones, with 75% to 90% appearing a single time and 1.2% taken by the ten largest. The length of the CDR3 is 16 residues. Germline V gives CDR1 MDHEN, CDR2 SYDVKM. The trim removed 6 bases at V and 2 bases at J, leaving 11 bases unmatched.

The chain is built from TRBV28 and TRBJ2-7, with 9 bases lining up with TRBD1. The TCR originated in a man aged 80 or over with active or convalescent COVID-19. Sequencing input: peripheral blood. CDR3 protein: CASRESPGQGPYEQYF. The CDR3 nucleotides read TGTGCCAGCAGAGAATCCCCGGGACAGGGCCCCTACGAGCAGTACTTC. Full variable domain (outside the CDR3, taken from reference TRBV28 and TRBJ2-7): DVKVTQSSRYLVKRTGEKVFLECVQDMDHENMFWYRQDPGLGLRLIYFSYDVKMKEKGDIPEGYSVSREKKERFSLILESASTNQTSMYLCASRESPGQGPYEQYFGPGTRLTVT.